Listed here is a single TCR beta chain. Its specificity is not known. The data are from a study of shared clonotypes between healthy human individuals. About the study: Researchers assigned three CD4 naive, three CD4 memory, two CD8 naive and one CD8 memory plate to each donor. Study results and limitations: Generation probability values for non-shared clonotypes were lower than those for clonotypes shared by all four donors.

V was clipped by 5 bases and J by 5 bases; unmatched bases: 8. The CDR3 sequence is 17 residues long. Germline V lookup: CDR1 MDHEN, CDR2 SYDVKM. Deep-level settings were used for running the assay. The data were produced by immunoSEQ multiplex PCR, yet TCRdb's version contains in-frame clones alone and is incomplete. This table holds around 600,000 clones, around 97% found once. The sample taken for sequencing was naive CD4+ T cells sorted from blood. Subset described: CD45RA+ positively selected. The chain couples TRBV28 to TRBJ2-3; 15 nucleotides match TRBD2. The sequence came from a woman aged 25 to 39 in good health. CDR3 sequence (DNA): TGTGCCAGCAGTAGCCCGGGACTAGCGGGGGGTGGAGATACGCAGTATTTT. Protein sequence: CASSSPGLAGGGDTQYF.